This T cell receptor (beta chain) came from a study of blood T cell repertoires in COVID-19. Whole-study context: Whether acute or convalescent, the COVID-19 samples came from the United States, Italy and Spain. The cDNA or gDNA used as material had been derived from T cells, B-cell-depleted T cells, or PBMCs.

Sequencing used immunoSEQ multiplex PCR; TCRdb keeps in-frame clones, though not all of them. The sample holds roughly 90,000 clones, 80% to 90% seen once. The count of this clone is one. Germline-derived CDR1 and CDR2 are MNHEY and SVGAGI. The V gene end was trimmed by 0 bases and the J gene end by 5 bases; junction bases not matched to a gene: 4. The CDR3 is made up of 16 amino acids. What was sequenced was peripheral blood. The rearrangement links TRBV6-5 to TRBJ1-6; 7 positions agree with TRBD1. This TCR was sampled from a man aged 45 to 65 with COVID-19, enrolled during active disease. The CDR3 sequence is CASSYSTGYDNSPLHF. The DNA of the CDR3 is TGTGCCAGCAGTTACTCGACAGGGTACGATAATTCACCCCTCCACTTT.